This TCR beta chain is drawn from a study of OX40 agonist ivuxolimab in advanced cancers. Study-wide context: Dose-escalation cases comprised hepatocellular carcinoma, melanoma, renal cell or head and neck cancer. About 42% of patients had received prior checkpoint inhibitor therapy.

For this clone: What it binds is unknown.

The study's findings and limits: Relative to CD4+, CD8+ T cells held more expanded clones on average.

The repertoire was sequenced with immunoSEQ multiplex PCR; TCRdb's copy has only in-frame clones and lacks some. The sample shows 20,000 to 25,000 clones, 85% to 95% of them seen only once. CDR3 length: 12 residues. Germline V CDR1 and CDR2: SGDLS, YYNGEE. Trimming left V 4 bases short and J 7 bases short, with 11 bases between. The V call is TRBV9, the J call TRBJ1-1, with D hard to call. The receptor comes from an adult with an advanced solid tumor such as melanoma, head and neck, liver or kidney cancer. Sequenced material: CD4+ or CD8+ T cells sorted from blood, taken in a trial of the OX40 agonist ivuxolimab. The CDR3 nucleotides read TGTGCCAGCAGCCCACGGACTGATGAAGCTTTCTTT. Translated, it gives CASSPRTDEAFF. Full variable domain (missing parts from reference TRBV9 and TRBJ1-1): DSGVTQTPKHLITATGQRVTLRCSPRSGDLSVYWYQQSLDQGLQFLIQYYNGEERAKGNILERFSAQQFPDLHSELNLSSLELGDSALYFCASSPRTDEAFFGQGTRLTVV.